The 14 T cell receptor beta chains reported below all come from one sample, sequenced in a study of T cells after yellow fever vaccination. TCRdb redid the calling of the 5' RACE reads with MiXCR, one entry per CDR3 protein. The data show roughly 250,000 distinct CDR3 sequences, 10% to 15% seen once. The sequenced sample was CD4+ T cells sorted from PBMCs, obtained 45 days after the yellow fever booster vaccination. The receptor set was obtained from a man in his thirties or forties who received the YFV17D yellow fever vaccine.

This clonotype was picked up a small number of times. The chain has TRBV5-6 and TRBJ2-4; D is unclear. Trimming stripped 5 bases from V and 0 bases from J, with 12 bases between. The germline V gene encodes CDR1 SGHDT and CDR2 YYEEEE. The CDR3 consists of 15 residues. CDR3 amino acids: CASSPPGSAKNIQYF. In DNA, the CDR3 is TGTGCCAGCAGTCCCCCAGGCTCAGCCAAAAACATTCAGTACTTC.

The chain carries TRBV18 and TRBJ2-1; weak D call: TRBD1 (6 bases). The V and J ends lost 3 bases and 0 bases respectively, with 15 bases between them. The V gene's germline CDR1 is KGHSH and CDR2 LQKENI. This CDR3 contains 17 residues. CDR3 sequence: CASSPPIQGYSYNEQFF. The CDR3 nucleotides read TGTGCCAGCTCACCTCCCATTCAGGGGTACTCCTACAATGAGCAGTTCTTC.

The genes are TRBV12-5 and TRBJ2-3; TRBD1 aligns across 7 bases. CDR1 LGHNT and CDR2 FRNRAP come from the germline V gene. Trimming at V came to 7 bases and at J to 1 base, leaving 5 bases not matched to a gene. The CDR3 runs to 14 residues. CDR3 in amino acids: CASATDRGTDTQYF. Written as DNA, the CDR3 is TGTGCTAGTGCGACTGACAGGGGCACAGATACGCAGTATTTT.

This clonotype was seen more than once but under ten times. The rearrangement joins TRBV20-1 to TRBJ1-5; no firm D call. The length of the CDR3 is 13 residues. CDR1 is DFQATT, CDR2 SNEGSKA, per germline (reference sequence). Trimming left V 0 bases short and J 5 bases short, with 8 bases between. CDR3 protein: CSARDTSDQPQHF. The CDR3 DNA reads TGCAGTGCTAGAGATACCAGCGATCAGCCCCAGCATTTT.

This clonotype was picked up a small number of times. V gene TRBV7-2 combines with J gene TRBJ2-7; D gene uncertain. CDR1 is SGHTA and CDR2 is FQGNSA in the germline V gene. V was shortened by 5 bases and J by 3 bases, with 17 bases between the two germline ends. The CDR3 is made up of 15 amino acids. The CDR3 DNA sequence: TGTGCCAGCAGCCCGCAAGGAAACGAGCTCTACGAGCAGTACTTC. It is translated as CASSPQGNELYEQYF.

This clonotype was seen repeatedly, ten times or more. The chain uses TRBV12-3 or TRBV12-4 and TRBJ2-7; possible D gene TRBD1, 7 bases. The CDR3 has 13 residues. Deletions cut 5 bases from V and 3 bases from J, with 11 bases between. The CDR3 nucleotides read TGTGCCAGCAGTGCGGGACAGAACTACGAGCAGTACTTC. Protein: CASSAGQNYEQYF.

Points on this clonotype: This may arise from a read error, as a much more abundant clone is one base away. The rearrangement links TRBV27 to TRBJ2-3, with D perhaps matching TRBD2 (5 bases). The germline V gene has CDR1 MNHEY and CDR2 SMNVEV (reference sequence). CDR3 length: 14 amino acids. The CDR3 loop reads CTSSSLVGRDTQYF. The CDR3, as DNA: TGTACCAGCAGTTCGCTAGTGGGGAGAGATACGCAGTATTTT.

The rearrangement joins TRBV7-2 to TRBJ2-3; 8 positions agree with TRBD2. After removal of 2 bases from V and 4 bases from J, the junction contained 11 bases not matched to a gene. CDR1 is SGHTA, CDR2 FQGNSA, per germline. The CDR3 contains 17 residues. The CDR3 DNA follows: TGTGCCAGCAGCTTATACCAACGGGAGGGCCGAGCAGATACGCAGTATTTT. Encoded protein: CASSLYQREGRADTQYF.

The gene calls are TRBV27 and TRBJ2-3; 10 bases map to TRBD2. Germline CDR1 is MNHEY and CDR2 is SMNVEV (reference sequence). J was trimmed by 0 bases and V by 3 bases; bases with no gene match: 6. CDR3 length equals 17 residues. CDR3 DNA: TGTGCCAGCAGTTTCGAGGGACTAGCGACTAGCACAGATACGCAGTATTTT. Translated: CASSFEGLATSTDTQYF.

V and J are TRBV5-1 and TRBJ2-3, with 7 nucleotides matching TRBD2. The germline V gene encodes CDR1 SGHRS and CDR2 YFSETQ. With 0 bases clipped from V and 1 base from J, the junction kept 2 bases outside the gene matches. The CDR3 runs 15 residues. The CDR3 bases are TGCGCCAGCAGCTTGGAGGGAGGGGGCACAGATACGCAGTATTTT. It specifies CASSLEGGGTDTQYF.

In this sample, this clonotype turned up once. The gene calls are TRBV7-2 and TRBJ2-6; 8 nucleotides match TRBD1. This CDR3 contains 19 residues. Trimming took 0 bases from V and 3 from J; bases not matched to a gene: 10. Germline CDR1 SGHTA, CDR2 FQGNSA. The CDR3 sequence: CASSLAPGQEANGANVLTF. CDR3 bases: TGTGCCAGCAGCTTAGCCCCGGGACAGGAGGCTAATGGGGCCAACGTCCTGACTTTC.

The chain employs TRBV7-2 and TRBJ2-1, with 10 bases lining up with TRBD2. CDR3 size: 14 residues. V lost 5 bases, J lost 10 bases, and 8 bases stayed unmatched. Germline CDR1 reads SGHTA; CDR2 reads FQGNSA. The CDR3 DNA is TGTGCCAGCAGCGCGGCTAGCGGGAGACGGGAGCAGTTCTTC. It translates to CASSAASGRREQFF.

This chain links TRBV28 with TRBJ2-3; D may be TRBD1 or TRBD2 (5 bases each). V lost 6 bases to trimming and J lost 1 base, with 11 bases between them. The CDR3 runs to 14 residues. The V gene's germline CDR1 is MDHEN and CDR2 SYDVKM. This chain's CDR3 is CASSWGSRTDTQYF. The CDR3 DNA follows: TGTGCCAGCAGCTGGGGGAGCCGCACAGATACGCAGTATTTT.

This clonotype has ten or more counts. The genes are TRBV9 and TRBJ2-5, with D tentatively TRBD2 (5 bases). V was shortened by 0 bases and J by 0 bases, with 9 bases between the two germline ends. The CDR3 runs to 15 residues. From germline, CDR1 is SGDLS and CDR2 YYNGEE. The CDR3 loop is CASSVGAGNQETQYF. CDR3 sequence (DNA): TGTGCCAGCAGCGTAGGAGCCGGGAACCAAGAGACCCAGTACTTC.